The rows below give T cell receptor beta chains drawn from one sample of a study of CD8 T cells in ankylosing spondylitis. Via MiXCR, TCRdb re-called the 5' RACE reads, giving one row per CDR3 protein. The table lists approximately 440,000 distinct CDR3 sequences, 17% of them singletons, with approximately 1% in the top ten. Sequencing was done on a sample of blood, either unsorted or a sorted T cell fraction (not recorded which). Receptors originate from a male donor with ankylosing spondylitis. CDR3s include the opening cysteine and the closing phenylalanine or tryptophan. Fields, in order: V gene, CDR3 length, CDR3 protein.

TRBV30	16	CAWSWGPGTGRYEQYF
TRBV12-3/TRBV12-4	15	CASSPLAVSYNEQFF
TRBV9	15	CASSVVGQGAGEQFF
TRBV20-1	13	CSLTGPSTDTQYF
TRBV11-2	14	CASSLSRASNIQYF
TRBV3-1	16	CDSSPARLAGAYEQYF
TRBV5-1	15	CASSLDGFVNTEAFF
TRBV2	18	CASSPNTRGQGTGETQYF
TRBV29-1	12	CSVRQGQAEAFF
TRBV7-3	13	CASSLHKHNEQFF
TRBV7-9	12	CASSADNYGYTF
TRBV7-2	13	CASRTPGYYGYTF
TRBV20-1	15	CSARARTAASYGYTF
TRBV20-1	13	CSAGTGNTGELFF
TRBV4-3	18	CASSQDQGTSGRANEQFF
TRBV4-1	15	CASSQGEALNYGYTF
TRBV6-1	15	CASSASGQAAYGYTF
TRBV27	15	CASSPGDRNTGELFF
TRBV12-3/TRBV12-4	17	CASSLGRGLIWGNEQFF
TRBV5-6	17	CASSLEQGLSGANVLTF
TRBV20-1	13	CSARVSGTDTQYF
TRBV6-2/TRBV6-3	16	CASSRTPGQAGDTQYF
TRBV6-1	16	CASSEASTGKTGELFF
TRBV20-1	10	CSAPDSGYTF
TRBV20-1	16	CSASKPGRRIQETQYF